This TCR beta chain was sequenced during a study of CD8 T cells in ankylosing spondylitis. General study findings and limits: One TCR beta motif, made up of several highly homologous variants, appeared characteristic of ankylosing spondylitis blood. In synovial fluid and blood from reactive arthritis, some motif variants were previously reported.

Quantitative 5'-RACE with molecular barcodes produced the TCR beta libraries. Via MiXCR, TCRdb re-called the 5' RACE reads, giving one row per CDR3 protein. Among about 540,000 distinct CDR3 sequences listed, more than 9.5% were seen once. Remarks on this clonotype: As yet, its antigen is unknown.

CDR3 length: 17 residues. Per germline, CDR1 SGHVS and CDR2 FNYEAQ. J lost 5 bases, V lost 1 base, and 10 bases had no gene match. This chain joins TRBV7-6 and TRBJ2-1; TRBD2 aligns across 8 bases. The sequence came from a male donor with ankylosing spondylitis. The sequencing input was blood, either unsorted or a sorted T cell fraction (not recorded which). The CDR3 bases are TGTGCCAGCAGCTTAGGGACTAGCAGCCTCCCTAACAATGAGCAGTTCTTC. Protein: CASSLGTSSLPNNEQFF.